This section outlines one T cell receptor beta chain sequence together with its context. The sample is drawn from a study of blood T cell repertoires in COVID-19. CDR1 is SGDLS and CDR2 is YYNGEE in the germline V gene. The CDR3 spans 15 residues. V dropped 0 bases and J dropped 2; count of bases not matched to a gene: 2. Per the original methods: Amplification from reference gene primers served as the basis for estimated nucleated cell counts. Using immunoSEQ multiplex PCR, the repertoire was profiled, and TCRdb retains in-frame clones only, with some absent. For V, J and clone size, that table is used; D and trimming come from the DNA. The sample has about 260,000 clones, less than 90% seen once; the top ten hold about 3%. Enrollees, about 18 to 89 years old, lived in 24 US areas. Participant reports of clinical history set cohort assignment.

The sample comprised PBMCs or T cells enriched from blood (not recorded which). The clonotype originates from a woman aged 50 to 65 who had recovered from COVID-19. V usage is TRBV9 and J usage is TRBJ2-7; TRBD2 matches 10 bases. CDR3 protein: CASSVGTSGPYEQYF. DNA of the CDR3: TGTGCCAGCAGCGTAGGGACTAGCGGACCCTACGAGCAGTACTTC.